This T cell receptor (beta chain) was identified during a study of identical twins. Using its own MiXCR run on the 5' RACE reads, TCRdb lists one record per CDR3 protein. The repertoire holds roughly 750,000 distinct CDR3 sequences, with approximately 21% as singletons. The CDR3 length is 17 residues. From germline, CDR1 is SGHTA and CDR2 FQGNSA. V was trimmed by 2 bases and J by 3 bases, leaving 18 bases between them. This same sample was also part of a study on T cells expressing NK-cell markers.

Source material: PBMCs. This sequence was found in a woman aged 18-29 years in good health. The rearrangement uses TRBV7-2 and TRBJ2-3; perhaps TRBD2 as D (6 bases). The CDR3 here is CASSLWLLGSGTDTQYF. The CDR3 bases are TGTGCCAGCAGCTTATGGCTCCTGGGTAGCGGTACAGATACGCAGTATTTT. Variable domain in full (rest from reference TRBV7-2 and TRBJ2-3): GAGVSQSPSNKVTEKGKDVELRCDPISGHTALYWYRQSLGQGLEFLIYFQGNSAPDKSGLPSDRFSAERTGGSVSTLTIQRTQQEDSAVYLCASSLWLLGSGTDTQYFGPGTRLTVL.